Below are 2 T cell receptor beta chains sequenced from a single sample in a study of regulatory T cells in long-lasting Graves disease. Time point in this sample: newly diagnosed GD, antithyroid drugs for less than 3 months. There was RNA extracted from PBMCs, and the TCR library was made from it. Assembly of TCR beta libraries relied on iRepertoire HTBI primers together with Arm-PCR of CDR3 regions. TCRdb called the multiplex PCR reads again in MiXCR, with one record for every CDR3 protein. Among some 320,000 distinct CDR3 sequences listed, about 18% were seen once. The sample consisted of peripheral blood mononuclear cells (PBMCs), taken at new diagnosis, from a patient treated with antithyroid drugs. The source is a female donor with Graves disease.

This clonotype came up many times. The genes are TRBV5-6 and TRBJ1-1, with TRBD1 identical over 7 bases. In germline, CDR1 is SGHDT, CDR2 YYEEEE. There are 17 residues in the CDR3. J gave up 7 bases and V 4 bases, and 19 bases lay outside the gene matches. The CDR3 DNA sequence: TGTGCCAGCAGCCCAATAACTCCGGGACAGAGCATAAATGAAGCTTTCTTT. Translated, it gives CASSPITPGQSINEAFF.

The chain employs TRBV2 and TRBJ2-5; 8 nucleotides align to TRBD1. The V and J ends lost 6 bases and 0 bases, in that order; junction bases with no gene match: 3. Germline assignment: CDR1 SNHLY and CDR2 FYNNEI. The CDR3 loop spans 14 amino acids. CDR3 protein: CASRGQVNQETQYF. CDR3 coding DNA: TGTGCCAGCAGGGGACAGGTGAACCAAGAGACCCAGTACTTC.